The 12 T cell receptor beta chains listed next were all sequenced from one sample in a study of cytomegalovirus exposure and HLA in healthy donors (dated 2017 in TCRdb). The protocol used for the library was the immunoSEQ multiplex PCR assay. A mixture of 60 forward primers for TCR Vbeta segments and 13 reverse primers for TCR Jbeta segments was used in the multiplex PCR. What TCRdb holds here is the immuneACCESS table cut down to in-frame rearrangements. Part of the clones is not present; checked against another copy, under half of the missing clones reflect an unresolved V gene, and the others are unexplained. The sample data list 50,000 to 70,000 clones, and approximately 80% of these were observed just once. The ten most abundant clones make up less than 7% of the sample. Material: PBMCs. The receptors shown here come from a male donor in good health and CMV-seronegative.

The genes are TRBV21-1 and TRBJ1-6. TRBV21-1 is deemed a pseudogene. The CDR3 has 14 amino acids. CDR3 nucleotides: TGTGCCAGCAGCAAAAGGGAGGGGCTGACACCCCTCCACTTT. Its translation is CASSKREGLTPLHF.

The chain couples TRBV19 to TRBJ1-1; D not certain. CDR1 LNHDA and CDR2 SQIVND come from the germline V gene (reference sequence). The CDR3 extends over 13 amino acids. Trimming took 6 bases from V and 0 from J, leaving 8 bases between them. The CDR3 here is CASSLPMNTEAFF. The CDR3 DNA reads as TGTGCCAGTAGCCTCCCTATGAACACTGAAGCTTTCTTT.

The CDR3 loop reads CSVDLAGGQDTQYF. CDR3 sequence (DNA): TGCAGCGTTGATTTAGCGGGGGGGCAGGATACGCAGTATTTT. The chain joins TRBV29-1 to TRBJ2-3, with 11 bases fitting TRBD2. In germline, CDR1 is SQVTM, CDR2 ANQGSEA. CDR3 length: 14 amino acids. Germline trimming cut 3 bases from V and 6 bases from J; bases unmatched to any gene: 5.

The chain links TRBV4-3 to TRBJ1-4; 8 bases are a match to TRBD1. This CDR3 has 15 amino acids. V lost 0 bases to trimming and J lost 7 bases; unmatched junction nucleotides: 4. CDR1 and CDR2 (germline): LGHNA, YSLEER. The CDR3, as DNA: TGCGCCAGCAGCCAAGAAGGGACAGGAGTTGAAAAACTGTTTTTT. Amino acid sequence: CASSQEGTGVEKLFF.

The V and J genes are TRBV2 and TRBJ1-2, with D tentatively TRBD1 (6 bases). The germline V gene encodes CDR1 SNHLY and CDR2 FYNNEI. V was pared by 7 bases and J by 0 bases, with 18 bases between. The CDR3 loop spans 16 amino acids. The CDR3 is CASTHRGGLANYGYTF. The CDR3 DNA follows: TGTGCCAGCACCCATAGGGGGGGGTTAGCTAACTATGGCTACACCTTC. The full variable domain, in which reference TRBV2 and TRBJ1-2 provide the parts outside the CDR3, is EPEVTQTPSHQVTQMGQEVILRCVPISNHLYFYWYRQILGQKVEFLVSFYNNEISEKSEIFDDQFSVERPDGSNFTLKIRSTKLEDSAMYFCASTHRGGLANYGYTFGSGTRLTVV.

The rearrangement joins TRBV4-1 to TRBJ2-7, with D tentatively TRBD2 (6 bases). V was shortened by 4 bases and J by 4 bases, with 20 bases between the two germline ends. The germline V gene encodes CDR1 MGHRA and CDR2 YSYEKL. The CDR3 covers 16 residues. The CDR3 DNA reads TGCGCCAGCAGCCTTACTCCCGGGGGAACGGGGTACGAGCAGTACTTC. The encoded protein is CASSLTPGGTGYEQYF.

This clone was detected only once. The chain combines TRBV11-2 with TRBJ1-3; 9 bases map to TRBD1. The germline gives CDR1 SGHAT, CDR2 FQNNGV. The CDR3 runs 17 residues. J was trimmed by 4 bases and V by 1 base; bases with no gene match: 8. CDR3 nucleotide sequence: TGTGCCAGCAGCTTAGTTCCTGGGACAGGGAACGGAAACACCATATATTTT. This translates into CASSLVPGTGNGNTIYF.

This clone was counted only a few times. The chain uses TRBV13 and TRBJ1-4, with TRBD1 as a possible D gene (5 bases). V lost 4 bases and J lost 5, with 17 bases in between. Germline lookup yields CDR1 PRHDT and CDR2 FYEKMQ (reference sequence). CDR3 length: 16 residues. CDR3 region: CASSSPLRRQNEKLFF. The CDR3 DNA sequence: TGTGCCAGCAGCTCCCCCCTTCGGAGACAGAATGAAAAACTGTTTTTT.

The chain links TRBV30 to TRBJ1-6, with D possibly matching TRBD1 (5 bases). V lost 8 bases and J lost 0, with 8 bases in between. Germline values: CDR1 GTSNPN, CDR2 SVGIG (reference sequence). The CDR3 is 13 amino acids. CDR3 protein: CARGSSYNSPLHF. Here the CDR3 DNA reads TGTGCCCGGGGGAGCTCCTATAATTCACCCCTCCACTTT.

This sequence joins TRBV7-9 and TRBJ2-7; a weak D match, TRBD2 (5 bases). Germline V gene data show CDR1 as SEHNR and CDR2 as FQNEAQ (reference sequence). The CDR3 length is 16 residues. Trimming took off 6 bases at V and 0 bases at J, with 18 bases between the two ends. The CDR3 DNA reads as TGTGCCAGCAGTAGAATCGGTCCGGGGAGCTCCTACGAGCAGTACTTC. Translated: CASSRIGPGSSYEQYF.

CDR3 bases: TGCAGCGTAGCTACAGCGGGGGTCACTGAGACCCAGTACTTC. As protein: CSVATAGVTETQYF. The rearrangement uses TRBV29-1 and TRBJ2-5; TRBD2 agrees at 8 bases. The junction had 11 bases not matched to a gene; V was cut back by 6 bases and J by 5 bases. This CDR3 contains 14 residues. Germline CDR1 SQVTM, CDR2 ANQGSEA.

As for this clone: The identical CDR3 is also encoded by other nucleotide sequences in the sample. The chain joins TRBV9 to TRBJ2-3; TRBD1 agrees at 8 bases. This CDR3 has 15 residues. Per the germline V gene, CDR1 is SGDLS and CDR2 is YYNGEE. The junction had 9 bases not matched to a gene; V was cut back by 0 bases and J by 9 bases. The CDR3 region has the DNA TGTGCCAGCAGCGTAGAGGGACAGGAAACATGGACGCAGTATTTT. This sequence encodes CASSVEGQETWTQYF.